This TCR beta chain was found in a study of pediatric ulcerative colitis. Study-level background: Several patients showed pancolitis and two showed left-sided colitis.

This was a survey-level run. Here immunoSEQ multiplex PCR was the method, and the copy in TCRdb shows in-frame clones only, minus some. The sample yields tens of thousands of clones, around three quarters seen once. One to two pinch biopsies were taken from the rectum during colonoscopy. The diagnostic colonoscopy in ulcerative colitis patients preceded any immunosuppressive treatment. This TCR was sampled from a boy aged 5-17 years with moderate ulcerative colitis. Sequencing used gut tissue.

The CDR3 is CAIRTSGTAGELFF. Here the CDR3 DNA reads TGTGCCATCAGGACTAGCGGGACGGCCGGGGAGCTGTTTTTT. The gene calls are TRBV10-3 and TRBJ2-2; 11 nucleotides agree with TRBD2. The junction had 3 bases not matched to a gene; V was cut back by 6 bases and J by 6 bases. The CDR3 contains 14 residues. The germline V gene encodes CDR1 ENHRY and CDR2 SYGVKD.